Listed here are 32 T cell receptor beta chains from one sample, sequenced in a study of T cells in Graves' hyperthyroidism and ophthalmopathy. Amplification yielded TCR beta CDR3 regions, with RNA transcripts as the source. In the first-round RT-PCR of the TCR CDR3, the HTBI primer set was used. TCRdb called the multiplex PCR reads again in MiXCR, with one record for every CDR3 protein. This sample has almost 600,000 distinct CDR3 sequences; around 42% occur once, and the top ten carry roughly 8.2%. The sequenced material came from peripheral blood or thyroid tissue (not recorded which). The receptors here all came from a woman aged 18-29 years with Graves' hyperthyroidism.

The V call is TRBV7-2, the J call TRBJ2-5; D uncertain. Trimming removed 1 base from V and 7 bases from J, with 7 bases in between. The CDR3 totals 12 residues. In germline, CDR1 is SGHTA, CDR2 FQGNSA. The CDR3 is CASSLVAGTQYF. DNA for the CDR3: TGTGCCAGCAGCTTAGTCGCTGGGACCCAGTACTTC.

This clonotype was counted at least ten times. The chain joins TRBV20-1 to TRBJ1-1; TRBD1 aligns across 7 bases. This CDR3 contains 16 residues. From germline, CDR1 is DFQATT and CDR2 SNEGSKA (reference sequence). V trimming: 1 base; J trimming: 7 bases; junction bases outside the gene matches: 15. The CDR3 sequence is CSARGDRVFPALEAFF. The CDR3 region has the DNA TGCAGTGCTAGAGGAGACAGGGTCTTTCCTGCCCTTGAAGCTTTCTTT.

J is TRBJ2-7 and V is TRBV7-9; 10 bases line up with TRBD2. CDR3 length equals 14 residues. Trimming cost V 2 bases and J 9 bases; bases outside gene matches: 7. Germline-derived CDR1 and CDR2 are SEHNR and FQNEAQ (reference sequence). CDR3 nucleotides: TGTGCCAGCAGCTTACCGGGACTAGCGTATAGGCAGTACTTC. Protein product: CASSLPGLAYRQYF. The variable domain in full, completed from reference TRBV7-9 and TRBJ2-7, reads DTGVSQNPRHKITKRGQNVTFRCDPISEHNRLYWYRQTLGQGPEFLTYFQNEAQLEKSRLLSDRFSAERPKGSFSTLEIQRTEQGDSAMYLCASSLPGLAYRQYFGPGTRLTVT.

This clonotype was seen a few times. V is TRBV11-2 and J is TRBJ2-7, with D tentatively TRBD2 (6 bases). The length of the CDR3 is 15 residues. Trimming took 5 bases from V and 1 from J, leaving 15 bases between them. The germline V gene has CDR1 SGHAT and CDR2 FQNNGV. The CDR3 sequence: CASSALGGASYEQYF. The CDR3 DNA sequence: TGTGCCAGCAGCGCTCTGGGCGGGGCTTCCTACGAGCAGTACTTC.

In this sample, this clonotype turned up many times. The gene calls are TRBV7-8 and TRBJ2-7; 10 positions agree with TRBD2. The trim removed 3 bases at V and 3 bases at J, leaving 5 bases unmatched. The CDR3 sequence is 15 residues long. The germline gives CDR1 SGHVS, CDR2 FQNEAQ. The CDR3 DNA is TGTGCCAGCAGCTTCAAGCGGGAGGGGGGCTACGAGCAGTACTTC. Amino acids: CASSFKREGGYEQYF.

In DNA, the CDR3 is TGTGCCAGCAGCTCCACGGGGGGATGGACAGATACGCAGTATTTT. It encodes CASSSTGGWTDTQYF. The chain couples TRBV7-3 to TRBJ2-3; 7 positions match TRBD2. Trimming at V came to 4 bases and at J to 3 bases, leaving 7 bases not matched to a gene. This CDR3 region has 15 residues. Germline V lookup: CDR1 SGHTA, CDR2 FQGTGA.

The chain recombines TRBV29-1 with TRBJ2-1; possible D gene TRBD1, 6 bases. V dropped 5 bases and J dropped 0 bases, with 8 bases sitting between them. The CDR3 is 13 amino acids. Germline-derived CDR1 and CDR2 are SQVTM and ANQGSEA. The CDR3, as DNA: TGCAGCGTTCAGGGGAGCTCCTACAATGAGCAGTTCTTC. This sequence encodes CSVQGSSYNEQFF.

This clonotype was found many times. J is TRBJ2-7 and V is TRBV4-1; 10 nucleotides line up with TRBD2. The CDR3 runs 15 residues. Looked up from germline, CDR1 is MGHRA and CDR2 is YSYEKL. V lost 1 base, J lost 6 bases, and 6 bases stayed unmatched. This chain's CDR3 is CASSQVMLAGAEQYF. CDR3 nucleotide sequence: TGCGCCAGCAGCCAAGTAATGCTAGCGGGAGCCGAGCAGTACTTC.

V usage is TRBV5-6 and J usage is TRBJ2-3; D may be TRBD2 (5 bases). V lost 2 bases, J lost 10 bases, and 8 bases lay in between. Germline V lookup: CDR1 SGHDT, CDR2 YYEEEE. The CDR3 is 11 amino acids. The CDR3 loop is CASSLYGAQYF. The DNA for the CDR3 is TGTGCCAGCAGCTTATACGGGGCGCAGTATTTT.

This clonotype was picked up a small number of times. The rearrangement uses TRBV11-3 and TRBJ2-6; D unresolved. CDR1 is SGHNT and CDR2 is YENEEA in the germline V gene. V lost 5 bases to trimming and J lost 4 bases, with 12 bases between them. CDR3 length: 15 residues. Here the CDR3 DNA reads TGTGCCAGCAGCCCAAGGGTGGCGGGGGCCAACGTCCTGACTTTC. This encodes CASSPRVAGANVLTF.

This clonotype has a count of ten or more. The chain is built from TRBV4-1 and TRBJ1-1; D remains ambiguous. V lost 4 bases and J lost 1, with 16 bases in between. The CDR3 length is 16 residues. Germline V gene lookup returns CDR1 MGHRA and CDR2 YSYEKL. The CDR3 loop is CASSPLWSEKNTEAFF. For the CDR3, the DNA is TGCGCCAGCAGCCCGCTTTGGTCCGAAAAGAACACTGAAGCTTTCTTT.

V gene TRBV12-3 or TRBV12-4 combines with J gene TRBJ2-1; 11 positions agree with TRBD2. The CDR3 sequence is 15 residues long. V shed 0 bases, J shed 5 bases, and the junction held 0 bases outside the gene matches. The CDR3 spells CASSLAGLADNEQFF. Here the CDR3 DNA reads TGTGCCAGCAGTTTAGCGGGACTAGCGGACAATGAGCAGTTCTTC.

The J gene is TRBJ1-3, the V gene TRBV19, with TRBD1 matching over 10 bases. Germline values: CDR1 LNHDA, CDR2 SQIVND (reference sequence). V trimming: 4 bases; J trimming: 4 bases; junction bases outside the gene matches: 7. This CDR3 is 16 amino acids long. The CDR3 DNA sequence: TGTGCCAGTAGTAGCTCCGGGACAGGGGCCGGAAACACCATATATTTT. It yields the protein CASSSSGTGAGNTIYF. Variable domain in full (rest from reference TRBV19 and TRBJ1-3): DGGITQSPKYLFRKEGQNVTLSCEQNLNHDAMYWYRQDPGQGLRLIYYSQIVNDFQKGDIAEGYSVSREKKESFPLTVTSAQKNPTAFYLCASSSSGTGAGNTIYFGEGSWLTVV.

The table lists this clonotype with many counts. The chain uses TRBV7-2 and TRBJ2-5; 12 bases agree with TRBD2. V trimming: 7 bases; J trimming: 2 bases; junction bases outside the gene matches: 2. From germline, CDR1 is SGHTA and CDR2 FQGNSA. This CDR3 has 14 amino acids. As DNA, the CDR3 is TGTGCCAGCATGCTAGCGGGAGGGCAAGAGACCCAGTACTTC. Protein product: CASMLAGGQETQYF.

This clonotype was seen more than once but under ten times. The V call is TRBV12-3 or TRBV12-4, the J call TRBJ2-5, with 9 nucleotides matching TRBD1. V lost 5 bases and J lost 7; bases outside the gene matches: 5. The CDR3 length is 13 residues. CDR3 protein: CASSRGQGGTQYF. The CDR3 DNA follows: TGTGCCAGCAGTCGGGGACAGGGAGGGACCCAGTACTTC.

This clonotype was counted a few times. Germline is not matched at one junction end, which may reflect a read error. V is TRBV11-3 and J is TRBJ2-5; D ambiguous. Germline lookup yields CDR1 SGHNT and CDR2 YENEEA. The CDR3 has 14 amino acids. CDR3 region: CAGSPNMIQETQYF. For the CDR3, the DNA is TGTGCCGGCAGCCCGAACATGATTCAAGAGACCCAGTACTTC. Filled out from reference TRBV11-3 and TRBJ2-5, the complete variable domain reads EAGVVQSPRYKIIEKKQPVAFWCNPISGHNTLYWYLQNLGQGPELLIRYENEEAVDDSQLPKDRFSAERLKGVDSTLKIQPAELGDSAVYLCAGSPNMIQETQYFGPGTRLLVL.

Points on this clonotype: The missing conserved phenylalanine or tryptophan at the end of this CDR3 makes a read error likely. This rearrangement joins TRBV20-1 to TRBJ1-2, with TRBD1 matching over 9 bases. V gave up 3 bases and J gave up 4 bases; unmatched junction bases: 6. In germline, CDR1 is DFQATT, CDR2 SNEGSKA (reference sequence). The CDR3 totals 14 residues. The CDR3 DNA is TGCAGTGCTAGTATCGGGACAGGGACCTATGGCTACACCCTC. Translated, it gives CSASIGTGTYGYTL.

Note on this clonotype: A much larger clone lies a single base off, so this may be a read error. The V and J genes are TRBV24-1 and TRBJ2-3; D tentatively fits TRBD1 or TRBD2 (5 bases each). There are 15 residues in the CDR3. Germline assignment: CDR1 KGHDR and CDR2 SFDVKD. The CDR3 coding sequence is TGTGCCACCAATGAGGGGAAGGGTAGCACAGATACGCGGTATTTT. Encoded protein: CATNEGKGSTDTRYF.

This clonotype was seen repeatedly, ten times or more. The rearrangement joins TRBV20-1 to TRBJ2-5; 10 bases agree with TRBD2. CDR3 size: 16 residues. V was pared by 0 bases and J by 4 bases, with 8 bases of the junction left unmatched. The germline V gene encodes CDR1 DFQATT and CDR2 SNEGSKA (reference sequence). The CDR3 here is CSARDRRSGRLETQYF. The CDR3 DNA reads as TGCAGTGCTAGAGATCGGCGTAGCGGGAGGCTAGAGACCCAGTACTTC.

This clonotype was seen repeatedly, ten times or more. This chain joins TRBV14 and TRBJ1-2; D gene unclear. Germline V gene lookup returns CDR1 SGHDN and CDR2 FVKESK. Trimming took off 0 bases at V and 11 bases at J, with 16 bases between the two ends. CDR3 length equals 14 residues. The CDR3 coding sequence is TGTGCCAGCAGCCAAGATACCGCCTGGTTTGGTTACACCTTC. Amino acid sequence: CASSQDTAWFGYTF.

J is TRBJ1-3 and V is TRBV27; D not resolved. Trimming left V 7 bases short and J 9 bases short, with 16 bases between. Germline CDR1 reads MNHEY; CDR2 reads SMNVEV (reference sequence). There are 13 residues in the CDR3. As DNA, the CDR3 is TGTGCCAGCACAAAGACTAGCGGGAGCACCATATATTTT. This sequence encodes CASTKTSGSTIYF.

In this sample, this clonotype turned up many times. The chain uses TRBV4-3 and TRBJ1-6, with 7 nucleotides matching TRBD1. V lost 4 bases to trimming and J lost 9 bases; unmatched junction nucleotides: 12. CDR1 is LGHNA, CDR2 YSLEER, per germline. The CDR3 totals 16 residues. Written as DNA, the CDR3 is TGCGCCAGCAGCCGCCTCGGTACAGGGGACGCTTCACCCCTCCACTTT. Amino acids: CASSRLGTGDASPLHF.

This clonotype has at least ten counts. This chain uses TRBV20-1 with TRBJ1-2; D not resolved. The V and J ends lost 3 bases and 0 bases respectively, with 17 bases between them. This CDR3 comprises 16 residues. Germline lookup yields CDR1 DFQATT and CDR2 SNEGSKA (reference sequence). The CDR3 coding sequence is TGCAGTGCTAGCGAGTCAGGCGACCTCTCTAACTATGGCTACACCTTC. Translated: CSASESGDLSNYGYTF.

This sequence joins TRBV18 and TRBJ1-1, with D tentatively TRBD1 (6 bases). The CDR3 covers 13 residues. Germline V gene data show CDR1 as KGHSH and CDR2 as LQKENI. Between the trimmed V and J ends, which lost 4 bases and 8 bases, there was a span of 14 bases. Here the CDR3 DNA reads TGTGCCAGCTCACTCCCCGGGACAAGAGAAGCTTTCTTT. Translating it yields CASSLPGTREAFF.

This clonotype has more than one count but fewer than ten. The gene calls are TRBV7-9 and TRBJ2-7; D uncertain. The last part of the DNA fits TRBJ2-1 better; the J call may be wrong. Germline CDR1 and CDR2: SEHNR and FQNEAQ (reference sequence). CDR3 size: 13 residues. The CDR3 spells CASSPSLTNEQFF. In DNA form, the CDR3 reads TGTGCCAGCAGCCCTAGTCTTACCAATGAGCAGTTCTTC.

This clonotype was detected ten times or more. This chain links TRBV6-1 with TRBJ1-2, with D uncertain. Germline CDR1 and CDR2: MNHNS and SASEGT. CDR3 size: 13 residues. V was trimmed by 1 base and J by 3 bases, leaving 6 bases between them. The CDR3 region is CASSEDAYYGYTF. As DNA, the CDR3 is TGTGCCAGCAGTGAAGACGCCTACTATGGCTACACCTTC.

V is TRBV14 and J is TRBJ1-5; TRBD1 is a possible D gene (5 bases). Trimming took off 4 bases at V and 9 bases at J, with 13 bases between the two ends. The CDR3 sequence is 13 residues long. CDR1 is SGHDN, CDR2 FVKESK, per germline. The CDR3 nucleotides read TGTGCCAGCAGCCGGGGGATGGGTAGGCCCCAGCATTTT. Its protein is CASSRGMGRPQHF.

This clonotype appeared a few times. The V call is TRBV6-5, the J call TRBJ1-1, with TRBD1 identical over 7 bases. The CDR3 runs 14 residues. Unmatched junction bases numbered 3, after V lost 2 bases and J lost 3 bases. CDR1 and CDR2 from the germline V gene are MNHEY and SVGAGI. The CDR3 spells CASSYLTGDTEAFF. CDR3 DNA: TGTGCCAGCAGTTACCTAACAGGGGACACTGAAGCTTTCTTT.

This chain connects TRBV7-9 to TRBJ1-2; D perhaps matches TRBD1 (6 bases). CDR1 and CDR2 from the germline V gene are SEHNR and FQNEAQ (reference sequence). The CDR3 is 15 residues long. V was clipped by 0 bases and J by 3 bases, with 11 bases between them. CDR3 bases: TGTGCCAGCAGCTTAGCGGGGGGCGCGGACTATGGCTACACCTTC. It specifies CASSLAGGADYGYTF.

This clonotype was recorded at least ten times. The chain employs TRBV7-6 and TRBJ1-4; D may be TRBD1 (6 bases). V was cut by 5 bases and J by 8 bases, with 18 bases left in between. Germline assignment: CDR1 SGHVS and CDR2 FNYEAQ. This CDR3 contains 15 residues. The CDR3 DNA reads TGTGCCAGCAGCCCCGAGCGGGGGCGGCGGGAAAAACTGTTTTTT. Residues: CASSPERGRREKLFF.

The chain recombines TRBV9 with TRBJ2-5, with 10 bases fitting TRBD2. Germline CDR1 SGDLS, CDR2 YYNGEE. This CDR3 contains 16 residues. Unmatched junction bases numbered 11, after V lost 4 bases and J lost 5 bases. The chain's CDR3 is CASSTSGTGGAETQYF. CDR3 bases: TGTGCCAGCAGCACTAGCGGGACCGGGGGGGCTGAGACCCAGTACTTC.

This clonotype was recorded many times. The V gene is TRBV2, the J gene TRBJ1-1; D uncertain. Germline V gene sequence: CDR1 SNHLY, CDR2 FYNNEI. Trimming cost V 8 bases and J 1 base, with 11 bases left between them. The CDR3 runs 13 residues. CDR3 sequence: CASGLTENTEAFF. The CDR3 nucleotides are TGTGCCAGCGGATTAACTGAGAACACTGAAGCTTTCTTT.